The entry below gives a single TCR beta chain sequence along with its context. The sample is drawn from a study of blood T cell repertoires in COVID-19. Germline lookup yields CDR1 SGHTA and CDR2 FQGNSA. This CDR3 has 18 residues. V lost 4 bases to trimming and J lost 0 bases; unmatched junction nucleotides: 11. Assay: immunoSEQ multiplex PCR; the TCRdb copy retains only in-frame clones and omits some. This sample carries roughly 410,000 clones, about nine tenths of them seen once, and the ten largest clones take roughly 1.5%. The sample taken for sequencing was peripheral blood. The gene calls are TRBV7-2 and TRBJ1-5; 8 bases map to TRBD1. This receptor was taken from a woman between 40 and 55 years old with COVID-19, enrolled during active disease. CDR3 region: CASSSRQGRPHSNQPQHF. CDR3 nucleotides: TGTGCCAGCAGCTCGAGACAGGGGCGACCTCATAGCAATCAGCCCCAGCATTTT. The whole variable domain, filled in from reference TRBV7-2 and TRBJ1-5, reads GAGVSQSPSNKVTEKGKDVELRCDPISGHTALYWYRQSLGQGLEFLIYFQGNSAPDKSGLPSDRFSAERTGGSVSTLTIQRTQQEDSAVYLCASSSRQGRPHSNQPQHFGDGTRLSIL.